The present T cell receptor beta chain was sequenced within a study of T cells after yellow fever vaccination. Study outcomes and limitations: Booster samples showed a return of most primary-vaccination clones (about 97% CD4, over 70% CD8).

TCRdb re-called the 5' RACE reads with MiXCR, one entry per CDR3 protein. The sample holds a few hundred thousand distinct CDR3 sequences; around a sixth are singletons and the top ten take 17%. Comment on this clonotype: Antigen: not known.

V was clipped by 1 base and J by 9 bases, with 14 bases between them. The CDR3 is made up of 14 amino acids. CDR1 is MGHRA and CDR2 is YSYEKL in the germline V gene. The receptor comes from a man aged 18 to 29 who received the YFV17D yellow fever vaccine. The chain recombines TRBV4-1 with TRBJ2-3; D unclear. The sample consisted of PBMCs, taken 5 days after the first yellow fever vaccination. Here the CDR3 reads CASSQGWSSDTQYF. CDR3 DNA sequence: TGCGCCAGCAGCCAAGGATGGTCTTCCGACACGCAGTATTTT.